A selection of T cell receptor beta chains follows, all from one sample in a study of cytomegalovirus exposure and HLA in healthy donors. Using immunoSEQ multiplex PCR, the repertoire was profiled, and TCRdb retains in-frame clones only, with some absent. Here the sample spans around 100,000 clones, roughly 80% being singletons. The sequenced material came from PBMCs. These receptors were collected from a woman aged 40-49 years in good health and CMV-seronegative. Each CDR3 is given with its conserved first and last residue. Each record gives: D gene, J gene, clone size, V gene, CDR3 protein, CDR3 DNA. A D gene is named only where the DNA matches it firmly. The size field is filled for only some rows; it gives once, few, many or a size class.

NA | TRBJ2-3 | NA | TRBV19 | CASSIWAGTTDTQYF | TGTGCCAGTAGTATTTGGGCAGGTACCACGGATACGCAGTATTTT
NA | TRBJ1-1 | NA | TRBV2 | CASSVGGTLNTEAFF | TGTGCCAGCAGTGTCGGGGGGACATTGAACACTGAAGCTTTCTTT
NA | TRBJ2-3 | NA | TRBV5-1 | CASSLLLSTDTQYF | TGCGCCAGCAGCTTGCTCCTCTCCACAGATACGCAGTATTTT
TRBD1 | TRBJ2-7 | NA | TRBV11-1 | CASSFSGTGGDEQYF | TGTGCCAGCAGCTTTTCCGGGACAGGGGGCGACGAGCAGTACTTC
NA | TRBJ1-6 | NA | TRBV5-1 | CASSLEQGPNSPLHF | TGCGCCAGCAGCTTGGAACAGGGCCCTAATTCACCCCTCCACTTT
TRBD2 | TRBJ2-7 | NA | TRBV6-1 | CASLQLAGGSYEQYF | TGTGCCAGCCTTCAACTAGCGGGAGGGTCGTACGAGCAGTACTTC
NA | TRBJ2-6 | once | TRBV18 | CASSPKGAGANVLTF | TGTGCCAGCTCACCAAAGGGGGCTGGGGCCAACGTCCTGACTTTC
NA | TRBJ1-1 | NA | TRBV6-1 | CATREGGLDEAFF | TGTGCCACGAGGGAGGGAGGGCTCGATGAAGCTTTCTTT
NA | TRBJ1-1 | NA | TRBV30 | CAWGAGQKAFF | TGTGCCTGGGGAGCGGGACAAAAAGCTTTCTTT
NA | TRBJ1-2 | NA | TRBV4-1 | CASSHRREGGYGYTF | TGCGCCAGCAGCCACCGAAGGGAGGGAGGCTATGGCTACACCTTC
NA | TRBJ2-1 | NA | TRBV27 | CASSLRGANEQFF | TGTGCCAGCAGTTTACGGGGGGCGAATGAGCAGTTCTTC
NA | TRBJ2-7 | NA | TRBV15 | CATSRGAGEQYF | TGTGCCACCAGCAGAGGGGCGGGAGAGCAGTACTTC
NA | TRBJ1-5 | few | TRBV27 | CASGWGDGASPQHF | TGTGCCAGCGGGTGGGGGGATGGCGCCTCGCCCCAGCATTTT
NA | TRBJ2-3 | few | TRBV19 | CASSGLRFYF | TGTGCCAGTTCTGGACTCCGTTTCTATTTT
NA | TRBJ1-2 | NA | TRBV7-2 | CASSLQGFEGYTF | TGTGCCAGCAGCTTACAGGGATTTGAAGGCTACACCTTC
TRBD2 | TRBJ2-7 | few | TRBV6-1 | CASGLAGGEQYF | TGTGCCAGTGGACTAGCGGGAGGCGAGCAGTACTTC
TRBD1 | TRBJ1-2 | NA | TRBV2 | CASSVRGRVNYGYTF | TGTGCCAGCAGTGTTAGGGGGCGGGTTAACTATGGCTACACCTTC
NA | TRBJ2-1 | NA | TRBV6-5 | CASSYSLSSEQFF | TGTGCCAGCAGTTACTCGCTTAGTAGTGAGCAGTTCTTC
NA | TRBJ1-1 | NA | TRBV27 | CASTSRGANTEAFF | TGTGCCAGCACCTCCCGCGGGGCAAACACTGAAGCTTTCTTT
TRBD2 | TRBJ2-1 | NA | TRBV7-9 | CASSLPTSGGHNEQFF | TGTGCCAGCAGCCTTCCTACTAGCGGGGGCCACAATGAGCAGTTCTTC
NA | TRBJ2-7 | NA | TRBV4-3 | CASSQDYSYEQYF | TGCGCCAGCAGCCAAGATTACAGCTACGAGCAGTACTTC
NA | TRBJ1-5 | NA | TRBV10-3 | CAISDHGAGNQPQHF | TGTGCCATCAGTGATCATGGGGCGGGAAATCAGCCCCAGCATTTT
NA | TRBJ2-7 | NA | TRBV4-3 | CASSQDHNPTGPLSYEQYF | TGCGCCAGCAGCCAAGACCATAATCCTACAGGGCCCCTTTCCTACGAGCAGTACTTC
NA | TRBJ2-2 | NA | TRBV27 | CASRPGTGELFF | TGTGCCAGCAGGCCAGGCACCGGGGAGCTGTTTTTT
TRBD1 | TRBJ2-2 | NA | TRBV6-4 | CASRTGAGELFF | TGTGCCAGCAGGACAGGGGCCGGGGAGCTGTTTTTT
NA | TRBJ2-1 | once | TRBV6-6 | CASSDSTEDEQFF | TGTGCCAGCAGCGATTCAACCGAGGATGAGCAGTTCTTC
TRBD1 | TRBJ2-7 | NA | TRBV29-1 | CSAEGQYEQYF | TGCAGCGCAGAGGGACAGTACGAGCAGTACTTC
TRBD2 | TRBJ2-1 | NA | TRBV28 | CASSLAGGAYNEQFF | TGTGCCAGCAGTCTAGCGGGAGGAGCCTACAATGAGCAGTTCTTC
TRBD1 | TRBJ1-2 | NA | TRBV4-2 | CASSQTGQDDYNYGYTF | TGTGCCAGCAGCCAAACGGGACAGGACGACTATAACTATGGCTACACCTTC
TRBD1 | TRBJ2-7 | NA | TRBV4-3 | CASSQSHNRRTGADEQYF | TGCGCCAGCAGCCAAAGTCACAACCGCAGGACAGGGGCGGACGAGCAGTACTTC
NA | TRBJ2-3 | few | TRBV28 | CASRTPTRDTQYF | TGTGCCAGCAGAACCCCCACACGAGATACGCAGTATTTT
TRBD1 | TRBJ1-2 | NA | TRBV4-3 | CASSQDWTGQAGYTF | TGCGCCAGCAGCCAAGATTGGACAGGGCAAGCCGGCTACACCTTC
NA | TRBJ2-7 | NA | TRBV15 | CATSRASQASYEQYF | TGTGCCACCAGCAGAGCCTCTCAAGCGAGCTACGAGCAGTACTTC
NA | TRBJ2-7 | few | TRBV4-3 | CASSQDPGRSSYEQYF | TGCGCCAGCAGCCAAGATCCGGGGAGGAGCTCCTACGAGCAGTACTTC
TRBD1 | TRBJ2-7 | NA | TRBV11-2 | CASTSGTGSYEQYF | TGTGCCAGCACCTCCGGGACAGGGTCCTACGAGCAGTACTTC
TRBD1 | TRBJ2-3 | NA | TRBV7-9 | CASNPTRLRQGTDTQYF | TGTGCCAGCAACCCGACCCGGCTGCGACAGGGTACAGATACGCAGTATTTT
NA | TRBJ2-1 | NA | TRBV19 | CAAAGRYNEQFF | TGTGCCGCCGCGGGACGGTACAATGAGCAGTTCTTC
NA | TRBJ2-7 | once | TRBV7-2 | CASSLAFGDNYEQYF | TGTGCCAGCAGCTTAGCGTTCGGGGACAACTACGAGCAGTACTTC
NA | TRBJ1-4 | NA | TRBV7-6 | CASSSGPEEKLFF | TGTGCCAGCAGCAGTGGGCCGGAAGAAAAACTGTTTTTT
NA | TRBJ2-7 | NA | TRBV7-2 | CASSLSSYEQYF | TGTGCCAGCAGCCTTTCCTCCTACGAGCAGTACTTC
TRBD1 | TRBJ1-1 | NA | TRBV7-6 | CASSRQPQGANTEAFF | TGTGCCAGCAGCCGACAACCACAGGGGGCCAATACCGAAGCTTTCTTT
TRBD2 | TRBJ2-5 | NA | TRBV5-8 | CASSLDQAGGPAETQYF | TGTGCCAGCAGCTTGGACCAGGCGGGGGGGCCCGCCGAGACCCAGTACTTC
TRBD1 | TRBJ2-1 | NA | TRBV27 | CASKPGQGYNEQFF | TGTGCCAGCAAACCCGGACAGGGCTACAATGAGCAGTTCTTC
TRBD1 | TRBJ1-4 | few | TRBV5-6 | CASSRQQGVEKLFF | TGTGCCAGCAGCAGACAGCAGGGGGTTGAAAAACTGTTTTTT
TRBD1 | TRBJ2-1 | NA | TRBV5-1 | CASSLAGGTYNEQFF | TGCGCCAGCAGCTTAGCAGGGGGTACCTACAATGAGCAGTTCTTC
NA | TRBJ1-5 | NA | TRBV27 | CASSLSVMASQPQHF | TGTGCCAGCAGTTTATCGGTGATGGCAAGTCAGCCCCAGCATTTT
NA | TRBJ1-1 | NA | TRBV4-1 | CASSQEIVRARGAFF | TGCGCCAGCAGCCAAGAAATCGTGCGAGCCAGGGGAGCTTTCTTT
TRBD1 | TRBJ1-2 | NA | TRBV5-6 | CASSSATGLDGYTF | TGTGCCAGCAGCTCAGCGACAGGGTTGGATGGCTACACCTTC
NA | TRBJ1-1 | few | TRBV30 | CAWSERRSGEAFF | TGTGCCTGGAGTGAGAGGAGGTCGGGTGAAGCTTTCTTT
TRBD2 | TRBJ2-6 | NA | TRBV18 | CASSLTGTSGSGANVLTF | TGTGCCAGCTCACTTACCGGGACTAGCGGGTCTGGGGCCAACGTCCTGACTTTC
NA | TRBJ2-7 | NA | TRBV2 | CASSEAIGGHEQYF | TGTGCCAGCAGTGAAGCAATAGGGGGTCACGAGCAGTACTTC
NA | TRBJ1-1 | NA | TRBV29-1 | CSVGRGNTEAFF | TGCAGCGTTGGGCGGGGAAACACTGAAGCTTTCTTT
TRBD2 | TRBJ2-7 | NA | TRBV9 | CASSVVGGGIGEQYF | TGTGCCAGCAGCGTAGTTGGGGGGGGAATCGGCGAGCAGTACTTC
NA | TRBJ2-1 | NA | TRBV6-1 | CASSESISIDEQFF | TGTGCCAGCAGTGAATCGATTAGTATCGATGAGCAGTTCTTC